The 24 T cell receptor beta chains below were found in one sample sequenced in a study of OX40 agonist ivuxolimab in advanced cancers. Repertoires were generated with immunoSEQ multiplex PCR, while TCRdb's copy carries only in-frame clones and drops some. The table includes 50,000 to 60,000 clones, 70% to 85% detected once. Sequences were derived from CD4+ or CD8+ T cells sorted from blood, sampled in a trial of the OX40 agonist ivuxolimab. These receptors originate from an adult with an advanced solid tumor such as melanoma, head and neck, liver or kidney cancer.

The gene calls are TRBV27 and TRBJ2-3; weak D call: TRBD1 (5 bases). Germline values: CDR1 MNHEY, CDR2 SMNVEV (reference sequence). This CDR3 spans 15 amino acids. Deletions cut 2 bases from V and 0 bases from J, with 9 bases between. The CDR3 DNA sequence: TGTGCCAGCAGTTTAAGGGGATATAGCACAGATACGCAGTATTTT. It translates to CASSLRGYSTDTQYF.

The gene calls are TRBV7-2 and TRBJ1-2; possibly TRBD1 for D (5 bases). Trimming removed 1 base at V and 8 bases at J, with 11 bases between. The CDR3 loop spans 13 amino acids. Germline V lookup: CDR1 SGHTA, CDR2 FQGNSA. The CDR3 sequence: CASSLGQHRGYTF. The CDR3, as DNA: TGTGCCAGCAGCTTAGGACAGCATAGGGGCTACACCTTC.

The CDR3 is CASSWDGPNTEAFF. CDR3 DNA: TGTGCCAGCAGTTGGGACGGACCGAACACTGAAGCTTTCTTT. This rearrangement joins TRBV2 to TRBJ1-1; TRBD1 might be the D (5 bases). CDR1 SNHLY and CDR2 FYNNEI come from the germline V gene. The germline V and J ends were trimmed by 5 bases and 1 base, with 11 bases remaining between them. The CDR3 sequence is 14 residues long. Looking up the rest from reference TRBV2 and TRBJ1-1 gives the full variable domain: EPEVTQTPSHQVTQMGQEVILRCVPISNHLYFYWYRQILGQKVEFLVSFYNNEISEKSEIFDDQFSVERPDGSNFTLKIRSTKLEDSAMYFCASSWDGPNTEAFFGQGTRLTVV.

This clone was recorded only once. This rearrangement joins TRBV13 to TRBJ2-2; D might be TRBD1 (5 bases). Looked up from germline, CDR1 is PRHDT and CDR2 is FYEKMQ (reference sequence). The CDR3 loop spans 19 amino acids. Trimming stripped 2 bases from V and 5 bases from J, with 24 bases between. CDR3 coding DNA: TGTGCCAGCAGCTTATTTTTCCAGGGCGGTCAGCTGCGGACCGGGGAGCTGTTTTTT. Its protein product is CASSLFFQGGQLRTGELFF.

The CDR3 sequence is CASSDATRAADEQYF. CDR3 in DNA: TGTGCCAGCAGTGACGCTACTCGGGCTGCCGACGAGCAGTACTTC. This rearrangement joins TRBV6-6 to TRBJ2-7; unclear D gene. Trimming took 5 bases from V and 5 from J, leaving 19 bases between them. Germline CDR1 MNHNY, CDR2 SVGAGI (reference sequence). CDR3 length: 15 residues.

The CDR3 here is CASKSTGGTDGYTF. The CDR3 DNA reads as TGTGCCAGCAAATCGACAGGGGGCACCGACGGCTACACCTTC. This sequence joins TRBV18 and TRBJ1-2, with 10 bases identical to TRBD1. CDR1 KGHSH and CDR2 LQKENI come from the germline V gene. V dropped 8 bases and J dropped 8; count of bases not matched to a gene: 11. This CDR3 region has 14 residues.

The DNA for the CDR3 is TGTGCCAGCAGTTACGACAGGGACTCTGGAAACACCATATATTTT. This codes for CASSYDRDSGNTIYF. The V and J genes are TRBV6-5 and TRBJ1-3; 7 bases map to TRBD1. Unmatched junction bases numbered 1, after V lost 2 bases and J lost 0 bases. The germline V gene encodes CDR1 MNHEY and CDR2 SVGAGI. The CDR3 extends over 15 amino acids.

The V call is TRBV2, the J call TRBJ1-6; 7 bases align to TRBD1. With 1 base clipped from V and 2 bases from J, the junction kept 8 bases outside the gene matches. The CDR3 runs 18 residues. The germline V gene encodes CDR1 SNHLY and CDR2 FYNNEI. This CDR3 is CASSEDSFGTAYNSPLHF. CDR3 in DNA: TGTGCCAGCAGTGAAGATAGTTTCGGGACAGCCTATAATTCACCCCTCCACTTT.

The chain is built from TRBV5-4 and TRBJ2-1; no clear D gene. In germline, CDR1 is SGHNT, CDR2 YYREEE (reference sequence). The CDR3 consists of 12 residues. Trimming removed 5 bases from V and 7 bases from J, with 10 bases in between. The CDR3 protein is CASSKDRNEQFF. As DNA, the CDR3 is TGTGCCAGCAGTAAGGACCGAAATGAGCAGTTCTTC.

The chain has TRBV5-1 and TRBJ2-5; TRBD2 agrees at 7 bases. Looked up from germline, CDR1 is SGHRS and CDR2 is YFSETQ. The junction had 14 bases not matched to a gene; V was cut back by 4 bases and J by 2 bases. The CDR3 spans 17 residues. Here the CDR3 DNA reads TGCGCCAGCAGCCCCCAGACAGCGCGGGGGTGGCAAGAGACCCAGTACTTC. This encodes CASSPQTARGWQETQYF.

The rearrangement uses TRBV5-1 and TRBJ2-2; D might be TRBD2 (7 bases). Trimming stripped 3 bases from V and 4 bases from J, with 13 bases between. Per germline, CDR1 SGHRS and CDR2 YFSETQ. CDR3 length: 15 amino acids. The DNA of the CDR3 is TGCGCCAGCAGCTCCGGGGGGCAGGTCACCGGGGAGCTGTTTTTT. This encodes CASSSGGQVTGELFF.

This clone was seen just once. The chain couples TRBV7-3 to TRBJ1-1; 7 bases fit TRBD1. CDR3 length equals 15 residues. The V gene's germline CDR1 is SGHTA and CDR2 FQGTGA. V shed 5 bases and J 1 base; nucleotides not matched to a gene: 7. CDR3 sequence: CASSLTGTANTEAFF. The CDR3 region has the DNA TGTGCCAGCAGCCTCACCGGGACAGCGAACACTGAAGCTTTCTTT.

Judged by abundance, this clone is medium-sized. The gene calls are TRBV6-6 and TRBJ1-5; D unclear. The CDR3 covers 12 residues. Germline V gene sequence: CDR1 MNHNY, CDR2 SVGAGI (reference sequence). Trimming took off 7 bases at V and 0 bases at J, with 4 bases between the two ends. Written as DNA, the CDR3 is TGTGCCAGCACGTATAGCAATCAGCCCCAGCATTTT. It encodes CASTYSNQPQHF.

About this clone itself: One junction end does not reproduce the germline sequence, and a read error may be involved. The gene calls are TRBV7-7 and TRBJ2-2; D perhaps matches TRBD1 (6 bases). CDR1 and CDR2 (germline): SSHAT, FNYEAQ (reference sequence). This CDR3 region has 15 residues. CDR3 sequence: CASSPRGANTGELFF. CDR3 bases: TGTGCTAGCAGCCCCAGGGGCGCGAACACCGGGGAGCTGTTTTTT.

The chain links TRBV25-1 to TRBJ1-6, with a weak D call TRBD1 (6 bases). Germline V lookup: CDR1 MGHDK, CDR2 SYGVNS. Trimming stripped 1 base from V and 7 bases from J, with 11 bases between. CDR3 length: 15 amino acids. For the CDR3, the DNA is TGTGCCAGCAGTGAATCGCAGGGGCGCAATTCACCCCTCCACTTT. Translating gives CASSESQGRNSPLHF.

The V call is TRBV6-6, the J call TRBJ1-6, with a possible D match to TRBD1 (5 bases). CDR1 and CDR2 from the germline V gene are MNHNY and SVGAGI (reference sequence). The V gene lost 7 bases and the J gene lost 3 bases, with 10 bases spanning the gap. This CDR3 contains 14 residues. In nucleotides, the CDR3 is TGTGCCAGCATGAGGGGAAACTATAATTCACCCCTCCACTTT. Protein: CASMRGNYNSPLHF.

This clone was counted between two and nine times. The chain joins TRBV4-1 to TRBJ2-2, with D hard to call. CDR1 MGHRA and CDR2 YSYEKL come from the germline V gene. The CDR3 totals 13 residues. V lost 0 bases and J 8 bases, leaving 7 bases between the germline ends. In DNA form, the CDR3 reads TGCGCCAGCAGCCAAGACTATCTGGGGGAGCTGTTTTTT. Protein product: CASSQDYLGELFF.

The chain couples TRBV18 to TRBJ1-1, with D hard to call. Trimming shortened V by 6 bases and J by 1 base, and 9 bases separated the two germline ends. This CDR3 has 13 amino acids. Germline V CDR1 and CDR2: KGHSH, LQKENI. CDR3 coding DNA: TGTGCCAGCTCCCTTCTAGGGAACACTGAAGCTTTCTTT. Residues: CASSLLGNTEAFF. The entire variable domain, with the rest obtained from reference TRBV18 and TRBJ1-1, is as follows: NAGVMQNPRHLVRRRGQEARLRCSPMKGHSHVYWYRQLPEEGLKFMVYLQKENIIDESGMPKERFSAEFPKEGPSILRIQQVVRGDSAAYFCASSLLGNTEAFFGQGTRLTVV.

The chain carries TRBV19 and TRBJ2-2; 7 positions match TRBD1. CDR1 and CDR2 from the germline V gene are LNHDA and SQIVND (reference sequence). This CDR3 is 14 amino acids long. Trimming removed 7 bases from V and 1 base from J; junction bases left unmatched: 3. CDR3 sequence (DNA): TGTGCCAGTAATAACAGGGGGAACACCGGGGAGCTGTTTTTT. This translates into CASNNRGNTGELFF.

The chain carries TRBV28 and TRBJ2-4, with a tentative D call TRBD1 (5 bases). This CDR3 is 16 amino acids long. The V and J ends lost 8 bases and 0 bases respectively, with 17 bases between them. From germline, CDR1 is MDHEN and CDR2 SYDVKM. DNA of the CDR3: TGTGCCAGCTCCTCTGGGGCGACAGTAGCCAAAAACATTCAGTACTTC. It codes for CASSSGATVAKNIQYF.

This chain connects TRBV2 to TRBJ2-7, with 10 positions matching TRBD2. V lost 8 bases, J lost 7 bases, and 8 bases stayed unmatched. The CDR3 contains 13 residues. In germline, CDR1 is SNHLY, CDR2 FYNNEI. CDR3 in amino acids: CASLEREGREQYF. In DNA form, the CDR3 reads TGTGCCAGCTTGGAGCGGGAGGGGAGGGAGCAGTACTTC.

This chain joins TRBV7-2 and TRBJ2-3; no definite D call. This CDR3 region has 13 residues. Germline V gene sequence: CDR1 SGHTA, CDR2 FQGNSA. Trimming left V 0 bases short and J 5 bases short, with 6 bases between. CDR3 nucleotides: TGTGCCAGCAGCTTAGCTAGAGGAGATACGCAGTATTTT. As protein: CASSLARGDTQYF.

The rearrangement joins TRBV6-5 to TRBJ1-1; D is undetermined. Germline CDR1 and CDR2: MNHEY and SVGAGI. The CDR3 contains 13 residues. With 3 bases removed from V and 1 base from J, the gap between germline ends came to 6 bases. The CDR3 sequence is CASSYIPNTEAFF. Here the CDR3 DNA reads TGTGCCAGCAGTTATATCCCGAACACTGAAGCTTTCTTT.

This rearrangement joins TRBV15 to TRBJ1-4; a weak D match, TRBD1 (6 bases). The V end lost 5 bases, the J end lost 3 bases, and 13 bases lay between the germline ends. This CDR3 region has 15 residues. Germline CDR1 and CDR2: LNHNV and YYDKDF (reference sequence). The CDR3 region is CATSVDQGPNEKLFF. In DNA form, the CDR3 reads TGTGCCACCAGCGTCGATCAGGGGCCTAATGAAAAACTGTTTTTT.